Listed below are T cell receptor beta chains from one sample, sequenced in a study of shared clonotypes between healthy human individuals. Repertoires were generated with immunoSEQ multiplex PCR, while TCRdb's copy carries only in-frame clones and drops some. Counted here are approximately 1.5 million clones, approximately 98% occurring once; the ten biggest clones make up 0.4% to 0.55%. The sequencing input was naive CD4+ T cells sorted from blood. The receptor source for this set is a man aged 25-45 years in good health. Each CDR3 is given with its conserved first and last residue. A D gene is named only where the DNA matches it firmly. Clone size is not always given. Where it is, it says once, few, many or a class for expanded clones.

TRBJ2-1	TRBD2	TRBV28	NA	CASSLGGRIGNEQFF	TGTGCCAGCAGTTTAGGCGGGAGGATCGGCAATGAGCAGTTCTTC
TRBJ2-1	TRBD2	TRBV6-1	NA	CASRDRLAEYNEQFF	TGTGCCAGCAGGGACAGACTAGCGGAGTACAATGAGCAGTTCTTC
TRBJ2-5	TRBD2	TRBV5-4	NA	CAGGGGGPRETQYF	TGTGCCGGAGGTGGGGGAGGGCCTAGAGAGACCCAGTACTTC
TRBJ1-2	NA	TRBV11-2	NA	CASRQDNYGYTF	TGTGCCAGCAGACAGGACAACTATGGCTACACCTTC
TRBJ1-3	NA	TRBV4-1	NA	CASSPGNTIYF	TGCGCCAGCAGCCCGGGAAACACCATATATTTT
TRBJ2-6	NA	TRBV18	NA	CASARASGANVLTF	TGTGCCAGCGCTCGGGCGTCGGGGGCCAACGTCCTGACTTTC
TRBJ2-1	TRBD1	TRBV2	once	CASGITGGNEQFF	TGTGCCAGCGGAATCACAGGGGGGAATGAGCAGTTCTTC
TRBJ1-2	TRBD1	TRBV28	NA	CASSLALNRGPYGYTF	TGTGCCAGCAGTTTGGCCCTAAACAGGGGGCCCTATGGCTACACCTTC
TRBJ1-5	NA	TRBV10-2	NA	CASRENILNQPQHF	TGCGCCAGCCGCGAGAATATATTAAATCAGCCCCAGCATTTT
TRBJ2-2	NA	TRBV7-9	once	CASSLGRNTGELFF	TGTGCCAGCAGCTTAGGACGGAACACCGGGGAGCTGTTTTTT
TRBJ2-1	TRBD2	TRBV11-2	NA	CASSLDRASGREYEQFF	TGTGCCAGCAGCTTAGATCGGGCTAGCGGGAGGGAGTATGAGCAGTTCTTC
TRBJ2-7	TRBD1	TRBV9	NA	CASSAGTANYEQYF	TGTGCCAGCAGCGCCGGGACAGCTAACTACGAGCAGTACTTC
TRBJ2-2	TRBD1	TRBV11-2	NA	CASSLPGQGNTGELFF	TGTGCCAGCAGCTTACCCGGACAGGGTAACACCGGGGAGCTGTTTTTT
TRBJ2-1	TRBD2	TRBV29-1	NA	CSVDLVAGGEQFF	TGCAGCGTTGACCTGGTAGCGGGAGGGGAGCAGTTCTTC
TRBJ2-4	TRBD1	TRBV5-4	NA	CASSLMTLPGQKNIQYF	TGTGCCAGCAGCTTGATGACTTTGCCGGGACAGAAAAACATTCAGTACTTC
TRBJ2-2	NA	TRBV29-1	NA	CSVLMWGKNTGELFF	TGCAGCGTCCTCATGTGGGGGAAGAACACCGGGGAGCTGTTTTTT
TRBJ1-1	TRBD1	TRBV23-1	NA	CASGGQGHWDTEAFF	TGCGCCAGCGGTGGACAGGGTCATTGGGACACTGAAGCTTTCTTT
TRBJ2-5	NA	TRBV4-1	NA	CASSRLQGGETQYF	TGCGCCAGCAGTCGACTCCAGGGAGGAGAGACCCAGTACTTC
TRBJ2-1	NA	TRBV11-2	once	CASSFPGLDEQFF	TGTGCCAGCAGCTTTCCGGGGTTGGATGAGCAGTTCTTC
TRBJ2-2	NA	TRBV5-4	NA	CASSSLGTGELFF	TGTGCCAGCAGCTCTTTGGGGACCGGGGAGCTGTTTTTT
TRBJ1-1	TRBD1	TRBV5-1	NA	CASSPWGQANTEAFF	TGCGCCAGCAGCCCCTGGGGACAGGCGAACACTGAAGCTTTCTTT
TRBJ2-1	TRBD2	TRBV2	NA	CASRGLAEFYNEQFF	TGTGCCAGCAGGGGACTAGCGGAATTCTACAATGAGCAGTTCTTC
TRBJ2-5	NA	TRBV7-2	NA	CASSLHREGGTQYF	TGTGCCAGCAGCTTACACCGGGAAGGTGGGACCCAGTACTTC
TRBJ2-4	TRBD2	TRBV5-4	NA	CASSLKTSGSGSIQYF	TGTGCCAGCAGCTTGAAGACTAGCGGGAGTGGCAGCATTCAGTACTTC
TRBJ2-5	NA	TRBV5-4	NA	CASSSYREETQYF	TGTGCCAGCAGCTCCTACAGAGAAGAGACCCAGTACTTC
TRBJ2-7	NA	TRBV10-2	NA	CASIGGGSGYEQYF	TGCGCCAGCATAGGGGGAGGGTCTGGTTACGAGCAGTACTTC
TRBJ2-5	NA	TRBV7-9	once	CASSPTTGAQPNF	TGTGCCAGCAGCCCAACCACCGGCGCCCAACCGAACTTC
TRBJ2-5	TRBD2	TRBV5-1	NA	CASRRTSGETQYF	TGCGCCAGCCGCCGTACTAGCGGAGAGACCCAGTACTTC
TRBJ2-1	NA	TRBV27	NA	CASSGSGSSYNEQFF	TGTGCCAGCAGTGGTTCTGGGAGCTCCTACAATGAGCAGTTCTTC
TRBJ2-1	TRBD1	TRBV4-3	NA	CASRRDRDYNEQFF	TGCGCCAGCAGACGGGACAGGGACTACAATGAGCAGTTCTTC
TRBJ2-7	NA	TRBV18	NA	CASSPPIEGF	TGTGCCAGCTCACCACCGATTGAGGGGTTC
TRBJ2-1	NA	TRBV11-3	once	CASSLAQAYNEQFF	TGTGCCAGCAGCTTAGCACAAGCCTACAATGAGCAGTTCTTC
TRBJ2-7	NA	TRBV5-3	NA	CARRLAGSSRDYEQYF	TGTGCCAGAAGGTTGGCAGGGTCCTCAAGGGACTACGAGCAGTACTTC
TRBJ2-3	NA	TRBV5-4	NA	CASSLGTSPDTQYF	TGTGCCAGCAGCTTAGGGACTTCTCCAGATACGCAGTATTTT
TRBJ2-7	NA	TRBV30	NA	CAHLRHPGEQYF	TGTGCCCACCTACGACATCCGGGGGAGCAGTACTTC
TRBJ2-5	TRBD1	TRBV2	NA	CASSAPGTGGLLQETQYF	TGTGCCAGCAGCGCACCCGGGACAGGGGGGCTACTCCAAGAGACCCAGTACTTC
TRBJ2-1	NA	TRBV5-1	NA	CASSSERPTPNEQFF	TGCGCCAGCAGCTCAGAGAGACCTACCCCCAATGAGCAGTTCTTC
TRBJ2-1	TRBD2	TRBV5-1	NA	CASSEAGLGINEQFF	TGCGCCAGCAGCGAGGCGGGACTAGGGATCAATGAGCAGTTCTTC